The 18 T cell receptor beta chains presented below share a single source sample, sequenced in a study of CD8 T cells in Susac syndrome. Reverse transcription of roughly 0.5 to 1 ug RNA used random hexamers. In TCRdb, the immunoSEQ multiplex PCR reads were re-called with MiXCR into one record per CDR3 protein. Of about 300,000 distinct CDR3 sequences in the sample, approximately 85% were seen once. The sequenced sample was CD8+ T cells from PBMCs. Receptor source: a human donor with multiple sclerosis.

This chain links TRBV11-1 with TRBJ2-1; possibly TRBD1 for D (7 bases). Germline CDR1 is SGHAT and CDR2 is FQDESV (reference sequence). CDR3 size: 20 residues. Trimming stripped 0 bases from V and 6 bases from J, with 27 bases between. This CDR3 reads CASSLAEGAALTYLINEQFF. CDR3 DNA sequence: TGTGCCAGCAGCTTAGCGGAGGGGGCAGCTCTTACGTACCTAATCAATGAGCAGTTCTTC.

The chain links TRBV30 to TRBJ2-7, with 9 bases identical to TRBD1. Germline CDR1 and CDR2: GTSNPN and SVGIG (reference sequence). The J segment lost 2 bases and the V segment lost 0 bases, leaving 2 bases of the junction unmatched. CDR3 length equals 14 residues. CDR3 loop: CAWSVGTGTYEQYF. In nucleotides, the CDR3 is TGTGCCTGGAGTGTAGGGACAGGGACCTACGAGCAGTACTTC.

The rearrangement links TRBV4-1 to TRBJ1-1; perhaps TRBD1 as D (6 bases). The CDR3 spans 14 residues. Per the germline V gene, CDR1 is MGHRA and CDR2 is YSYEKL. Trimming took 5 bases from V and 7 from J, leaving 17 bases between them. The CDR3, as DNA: TGCGCCAGCAGCGGGACCGGGGGGCAGGTTGAAGCTTTCTTT. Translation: CASSGTGGQVEAFF.

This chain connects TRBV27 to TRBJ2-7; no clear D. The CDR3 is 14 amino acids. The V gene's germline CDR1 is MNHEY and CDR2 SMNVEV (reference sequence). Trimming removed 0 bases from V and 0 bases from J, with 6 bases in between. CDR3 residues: CASSLSSGSYEQYF. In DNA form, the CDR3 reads TGTGCCAGCAGTTTATCGTCCGGCTCCTACGAGCAGTACTTC.

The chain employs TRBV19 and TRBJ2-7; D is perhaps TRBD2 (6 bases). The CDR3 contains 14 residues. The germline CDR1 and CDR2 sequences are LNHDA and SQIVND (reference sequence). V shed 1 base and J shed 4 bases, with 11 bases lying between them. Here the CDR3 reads CASSIAGVIYEQYF. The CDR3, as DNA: TGTGCCAGTAGTATAGCGGGAGTGATTTACGAGCAGTACTTC.

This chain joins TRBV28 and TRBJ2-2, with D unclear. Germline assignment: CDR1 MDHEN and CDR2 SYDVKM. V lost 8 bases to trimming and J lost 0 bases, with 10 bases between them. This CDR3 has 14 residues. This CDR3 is CASSPATNTGELFF. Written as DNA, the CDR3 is TGTGCCAGCTCTCCTGCGACGAACACCGGGGAGCTGTTTTTT.

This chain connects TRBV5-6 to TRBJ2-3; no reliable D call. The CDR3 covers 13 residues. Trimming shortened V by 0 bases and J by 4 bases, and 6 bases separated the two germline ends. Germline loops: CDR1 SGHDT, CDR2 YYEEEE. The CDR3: CASSLGAADTQYF. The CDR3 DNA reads TGTGCCAGCAGCTTGGGAGCAGCAGATACGCAGTATTTT.

The CDR3 nucleotides read TGTGCCAGCAGTCCAGAAGGCTCCTCCTACAATGAGCAGTTCTTC. Protein: CASSPEGSSYNEQFF. The V and J genes are TRBV6-5 and TRBJ2-1, with D hard to call. The CDR3 runs to 15 residues. With 5 bases removed from V and 0 bases from J, the gap between germline ends came to 11 bases. The V gene's germline CDR1 is MNHEY and CDR2 SVGAGI.

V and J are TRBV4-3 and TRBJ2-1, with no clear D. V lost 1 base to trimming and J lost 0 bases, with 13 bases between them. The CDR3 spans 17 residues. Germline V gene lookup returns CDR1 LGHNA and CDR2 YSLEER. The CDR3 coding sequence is TGCGCCAGCAGCCAAGGGACGGCTACGAGCTCCTACAATGAGCAGTTCTTC. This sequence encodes CASSQGTATSSYNEQFF.

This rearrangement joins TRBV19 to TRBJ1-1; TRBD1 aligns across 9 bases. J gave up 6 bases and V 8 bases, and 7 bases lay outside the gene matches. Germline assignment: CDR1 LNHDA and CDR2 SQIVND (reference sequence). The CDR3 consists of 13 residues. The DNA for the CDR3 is TGTGCCAGTTTCGGTAGGGACAGGGCTGAAGCTTTCTTT. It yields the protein CASFGRDRAEAFF.

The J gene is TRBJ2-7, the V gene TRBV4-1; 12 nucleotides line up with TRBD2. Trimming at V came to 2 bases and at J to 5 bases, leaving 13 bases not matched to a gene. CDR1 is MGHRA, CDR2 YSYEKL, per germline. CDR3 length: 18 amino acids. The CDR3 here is CASSQMLEMTSGRDEQYF. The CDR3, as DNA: TGCGCCAGCAGCCAAATGCTAGAGATGACTAGCGGGAGAGACGAGCAGTACTTC.

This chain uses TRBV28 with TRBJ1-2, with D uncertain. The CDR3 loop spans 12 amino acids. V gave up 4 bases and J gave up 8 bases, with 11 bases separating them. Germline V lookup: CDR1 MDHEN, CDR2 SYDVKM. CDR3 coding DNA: TGTGCCAGCAGTTCGTCCCCTTTAGGCTACACCTTC. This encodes CASSSSPLGYTF.

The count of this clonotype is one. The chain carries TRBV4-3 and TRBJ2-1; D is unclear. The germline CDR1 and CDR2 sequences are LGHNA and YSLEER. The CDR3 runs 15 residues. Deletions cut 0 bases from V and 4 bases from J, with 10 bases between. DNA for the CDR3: TGCGCCAGCAGCCAAGATGGCGCCGGGTACAATGAGCAGTTCTTC. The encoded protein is CASSQDGAGYNEQFF.

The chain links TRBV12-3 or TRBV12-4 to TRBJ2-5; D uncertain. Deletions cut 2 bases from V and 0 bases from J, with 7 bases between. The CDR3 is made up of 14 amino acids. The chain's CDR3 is CASSLSFDQETQYF. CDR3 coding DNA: TGTGCCAGCAGTTTATCGTTCGACCAAGAGACCCAGTACTTC.

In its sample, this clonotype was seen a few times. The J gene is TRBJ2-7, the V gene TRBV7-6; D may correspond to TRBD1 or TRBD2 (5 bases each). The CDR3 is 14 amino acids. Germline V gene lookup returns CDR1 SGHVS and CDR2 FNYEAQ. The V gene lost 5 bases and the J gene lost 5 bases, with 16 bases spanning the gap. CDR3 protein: CASSVGTIGDEQYF. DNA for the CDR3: TGTGCCAGCAGCGTAGGGACGATAGGGGACGAGCAGTACTTC.

DNA for the CDR3: TGCGCCAGCAGCCAAGGACTAGCGGGAGCCCCCACAGATACGCAGTATTTT. Its protein is CASSQGLAGAPTDTQYF. The V gene is TRBV4-3, the J gene TRBJ2-3; 12 nucleotides match TRBD2. The V segment lost 1 base and the J segment 2 bases; nucleotides outside the gene matches: 4. The CDR3 is 17 amino acids. Germline V gene data show CDR1 as LGHNA and CDR2 as YSLEER.

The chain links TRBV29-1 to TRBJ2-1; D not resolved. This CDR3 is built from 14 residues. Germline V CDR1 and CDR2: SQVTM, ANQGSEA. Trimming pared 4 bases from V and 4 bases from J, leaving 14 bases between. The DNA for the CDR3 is TGCAGCGTTGTTTTAGCCCCGTTGTACAATGAGCAGTTCTTC. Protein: CSVVLAPLYNEQFF.

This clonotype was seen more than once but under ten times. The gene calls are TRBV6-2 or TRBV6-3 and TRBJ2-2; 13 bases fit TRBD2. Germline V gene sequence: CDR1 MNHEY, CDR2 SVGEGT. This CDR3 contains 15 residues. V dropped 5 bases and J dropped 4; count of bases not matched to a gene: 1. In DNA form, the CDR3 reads TGTGCCAGCAGTCGACTAGCGGGAGGCACCGGGGAGCTGTTTTTT. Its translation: CASSRLAGGTGELFF.